Presented here are 16 T cell receptor beta chains from one specimen sequenced in a study of early T cells in non-severe SARS-CoV-2 infection. TCRdb re-called the 5' RACE reads with MiXCR, one entry per CDR3 protein. This table has tens of thousands of distinct CDR3 sequences, around 10% appearing once. The sequencing sample was made of whole blood. All receptors derive from an adult who was a healthcare worker with PCR-confirmed SARS-CoV-2 infection or an uninfected control (not recorded which).

This clonotype was picked up a small number of times. This chain connects TRBV3-1 to TRBJ1-3; no clear D gene. Germline CDR1 reads LGHDT; CDR2 reads YNNKEL (reference sequence). Trimming took 0 bases from V and 5 from J, leaving 14 bases between them. This CDR3 is built from 16 residues. The CDR3 loop reads CASSQDKQQYRNTIYF. CDR3 nucleotides: TGTGCCAGCAGCCAAGATAAACAGCAATACCGAAACACCATATATTTT.

V usage is TRBV2 and J usage is TRBJ2-3; 8 bases are a match to TRBD1. V trimming: 3 bases; J trimming: 4 bases; junction bases outside the gene matches: 3. The CDR3 loop spans 14 amino acids. Per the germline V gene, CDR1 is SNHLY and CDR2 is FYNNEI. CDR3 nucleotide sequence: TGTGCCAGCAGTGAGCAGGGGGCGGCAGATACGCAGTATTTT. This translates into CASSEQGAADTQYF.

This clonotype was seen more than once but under ten times. The V gene is TRBV12-3 or TRBV12-4, the J gene TRBJ2-1; 11 nucleotides line up with TRBD2. V shed 5 bases, J shed 8 bases, and the junction held 2 bases outside the gene matches. The CDR3 has 13 amino acids. CDR3 residues: CASSGGLADEQFF. The CDR3 DNA reads as TGTGCCAGCAGTGGGGGACTAGCGGATGAGCAGTTCTTC.

There are many counts of this clonotype. The rearrangement joins TRBV29-1 to TRBJ2-3; 9 nucleotides match TRBD2. With V trimmed by 7 bases and J by 5 bases, 4 bases remained unmatched. CDR1 is SQVTM, CDR2 ANQGSEA, per germline. The CDR3 sequence is 12 residues long. As DNA, the CDR3 is TGCAGCGCCCAACTAGCGGGAGATACGCAGTATTTT. Translation gives CSAQLAGDTQYF.

This clonotype was counted at least ten times. This chain joins TRBV18 and TRBJ1-2, with 9 bases matching TRBD1. The length of the CDR3 is 16 residues. V lost 3 bases and J lost 4; bases outside the gene matches: 9. Germline V lookup: CDR1 KGHSH, CDR2 LQKENI. The CDR3 here is CASSPGTGRPSYGYTF. The CDR3 region has the DNA TGTGCCAGCTCACCCGGGACAGGGCGCCCCTCCTATGGCTACACCTTC.

This clonotype was seen only a few times. The chain uses TRBV2 and TRBJ2-5, with D tentatively TRBD2 (6 bases). Between the trimmed V and J ends, which lost 5 bases and 4 bases, there was a span of 17 bases. Germline V CDR1 and CDR2: SNHLY, FYNNEI. CDR3 length: 15 amino acids. CDR3 sequence reads: CASSPPTSRRETQYF. The DNA of the CDR3 is TGTGCCAGCAGTCCTCCTACTAGCCGCAGAGAGACCCAGTACTTC.

This clonotype has a count of ten or more. The chain joins TRBV7-9 to TRBJ1-1; no definite D call. This CDR3 is 12 amino acids long. Between the trimmed V and J ends, which lost 1 base and 7 bases, there was a span of 7 bases. In germline, CDR1 is SEHNR, CDR2 FQNEAQ (reference sequence). The CDR3 region is CASSLERIEAFF. CDR3 DNA: TGTGCCAGCAGCTTAGAACGGATTGAAGCTTTCTTT.

The chain links TRBV18 to TRBJ2-2, with D unclear. The CDR3 has 14 amino acids. Trimming removed 1 base at V and 5 bases at J, with 8 bases between. The germline CDR1 and CDR2 sequences are KGHSH and LQKENI. DNA for the CDR3: TGTGCCAGCTCACCACTCGACTCAACCGGGGAGCTGTTTTTT. Amino acids: CASSPLDSTGELFF. Variable domain in full (rest from reference TRBV18 and TRBJ2-2): NAGVMQNPRHLVRRRGQEARLRCSPMKGHSHVYWYRQLPEEGLKFMVYLQKENIIDESGMPKERFSAEFPKEGPSILRIQQVVRGDSAAYFCASSPLDSTGELFFGEGSRLTVL.

This clonotype was seen only a few times. This chain uses TRBV4-2 with TRBJ1-5; D may be TRBD1 (6 bases). CDR3 length equals 15 residues. Trimming took off 0 bases at V and 7 bases at J, with 13 bases between the two ends. Germline V CDR1 and CDR2: LGHNA, YNFKEQ. CDR3 nucleotide sequence: TGTGCCAGCAGCCAAGATTGGGGGGGCGGACAGCCCCAGCATTTT. Its translation: CASSQDWGGGQPQHF.

This clonotype was picked up many times. V usage is TRBV6-1 and J usage is TRBJ2-7; no definite D call. Germline V gene lookup returns CDR1 MNHNS and CDR2 SASEGT. V lost 4 bases, J lost 0 bases, and 4 bases lay in between. The CDR3 runs 12 residues. The CDR3 DNA follows: TGTGCCAGCAGTGTAGGCTCCTACGAGCAGTACTTC. Protein: CASSVGSYEQYF.

The chain has TRBV20-1 and TRBJ1-2, with D perhaps TRBD1 (6 bases). This CDR3 has 14 amino acids. Per germline, CDR1 DFQATT and CDR2 SNEGSKA (reference sequence). Trimming stripped 6 bases from V and 0 bases from J, with 14 bases between. CDR3 in DNA: TGCAGTGCCCTGGGGGGGCCGACTAACTATGGCTACACCTTC. Translation gives CSALGGPTNYGYTF.

The chain has TRBV11-3 and TRBJ2-2; 7 nucleotides match TRBD2. Germline V gives CDR1 SGHNT, CDR2 YENEEA. The CDR3 loop spans 13 amino acids. V shed 3 bases and J 6 bases; nucleotides not matched to a gene: 1. CDR3 amino acids: CASSFRGAGELFF. DNA of the CDR3: TGTGCCAGCAGCTTCCGGGGGGCCGGGGAGCTGTTTTTT.

The sample holds many counts of this clonotype. The CDR3 sequence: CSVEDGTGLGRLFF. The DNA for the CDR3 is TGCAGCGTTGAGGACGGGACAGGGTTAGGACGACTGTTTTTT. The chain joins TRBV29-1 to TRBJ1-4; 9 nucleotides align to TRBD1. Germline V CDR1 and CDR2: SQVTM, ANQGSEA. The CDR3 is 14 residues long. V dropped 3 bases and J dropped 13; count of bases not matched to a gene: 12.

There are many counts of this clonotype. This chain joins TRBV7-9 and TRBJ1-1; 8 bases agree with TRBD1. CDR1 is SEHNR and CDR2 is FQNEAQ in the germline V gene (reference sequence). Trimming at V came to 5 bases and at J to 1 base, leaving 9 bases not matched to a gene. The CDR3 spans 16 residues. CDR3: CASSLQGVERNTEAFF. The CDR3 nucleotides read TGTGCCAGCAGCCTACAGGGGGTCGAAAGGAACACTGAAGCTTTCTTT.

This chain links TRBV20-1 with TRBJ2-7; 10 nucleotides line up with TRBD1. Germline V gives CDR1 DFQATT, CDR2 SNEGSKA (reference sequence). The J segment lost 1 base and the V segment lost 5 bases, leaving 5 bases of the junction unmatched. The length of the CDR3 is 14 residues. The chain's CDR3 is CSAVPGQGSYEQYF. Here the CDR3 DNA reads TGCAGTGCTGTACCGGGACAGGGGTCCTACGAGCAGTACTTC.

The chain has TRBV3-1 and TRBJ2-1, with D perhaps TRBD2 (5 bases). Trimming took 1 base from V and 5 from J, leaving 12 bases between them. The CDR3 loop spans 15 amino acids. Germline CDR1 reads LGHDT; CDR2 reads YNNKEL (reference sequence). CDR3 sequence: CASSQGPSRHNEQFF. The DNA of the CDR3 is TGTGCCAGCAGCCAAGGTCCTAGCAGGCACAATGAGCAGTTCTTC.